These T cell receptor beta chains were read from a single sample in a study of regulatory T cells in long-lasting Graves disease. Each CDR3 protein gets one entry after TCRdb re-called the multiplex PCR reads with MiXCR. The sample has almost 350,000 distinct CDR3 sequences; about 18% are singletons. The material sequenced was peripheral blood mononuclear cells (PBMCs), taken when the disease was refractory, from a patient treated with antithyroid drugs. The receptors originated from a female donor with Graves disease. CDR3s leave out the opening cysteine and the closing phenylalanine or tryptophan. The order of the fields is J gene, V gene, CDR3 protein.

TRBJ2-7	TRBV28	GIRDSSASSYEQY
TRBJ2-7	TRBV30	AVSGRESYEQY
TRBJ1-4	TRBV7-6	ASSQPEEKLF
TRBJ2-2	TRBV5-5	ASSRTSGVTGELF
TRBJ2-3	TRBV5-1	ASSLDTGPAQY
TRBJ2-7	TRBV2	ASNTYRDRVETYEQY
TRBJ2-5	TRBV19	ASSRAGGPETQY
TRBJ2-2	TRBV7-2	ASGVGRTGELF
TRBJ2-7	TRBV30	AWSLGGMYEQY
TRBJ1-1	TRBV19	ASTGQGGMNTEAF
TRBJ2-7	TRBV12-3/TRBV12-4	ASSMSGGSYEQY
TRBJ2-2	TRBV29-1	SVAGRTGELF
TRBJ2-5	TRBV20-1	SARPDREQETQY
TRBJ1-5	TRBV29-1	SVAYTDSNQPQH
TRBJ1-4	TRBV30	AWNPPRWLNEKLF
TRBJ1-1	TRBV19	ASSIAAVSNTEAF
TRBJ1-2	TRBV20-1	SASVGTGGNYGYT
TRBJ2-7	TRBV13	ASSSTGTGGHEQY